This T cell receptor beta chain was recovered during a study of regulatory T cells in long-lasting Graves disease. With 5 bases clipped from V and 5 bases from J, the junction kept 9 bases outside the gene matches. Germline V gene sequence: CDR1 ENHRY, CDR2 SYGVKD. The CDR3 loop spans 15 amino acids. The authors built TCR beta libraries using iRepertoire HTBI primers and Arm-PCR of CDR3 regions. TCRdb re-derived calls from the multiplex PCR reads in MiXCR, one entry per CDR3 protein. The sample yields about 400,000 distinct CDR3 sequences, 15% to 20% seen once. The time point is: newly diagnosed GD, antithyroid drugs for less than 3 months. Extracted PBMC RNA gave rise to the TCR library. The sample was also linked to a second study, of T cells in Graves' hyperthyroidism and ophthalmopathy.

The specimen was peripheral blood mononuclear cells (PBMCs), collected at new diagnosis, from a patient treated with antithyroid drugs. This chain connects TRBV10-3 to TRBJ2-5; 9 nucleotides align to TRBD1. The source of this sequence is a woman in her late teens or twenties with Graves disease. CDR3 bases: TGTGCCATCAGTCCCGGGACAGGGAATTGGGAGACCCAGTACTTC. It is translated as CAISPGTGNWETQYF.